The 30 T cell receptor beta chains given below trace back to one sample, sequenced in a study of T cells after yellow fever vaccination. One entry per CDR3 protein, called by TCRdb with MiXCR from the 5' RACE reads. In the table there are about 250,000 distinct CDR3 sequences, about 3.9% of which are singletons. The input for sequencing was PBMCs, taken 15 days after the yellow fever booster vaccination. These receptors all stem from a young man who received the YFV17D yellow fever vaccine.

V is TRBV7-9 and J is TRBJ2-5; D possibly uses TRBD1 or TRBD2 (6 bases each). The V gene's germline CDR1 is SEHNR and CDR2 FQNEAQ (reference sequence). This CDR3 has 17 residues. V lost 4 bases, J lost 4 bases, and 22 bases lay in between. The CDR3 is CASSSNQGLARLETQYF. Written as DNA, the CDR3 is TGTGCCAGCAGCTCTAATCAGGGGCTAGCGAGACTAGAGACCCAGTACTTC.

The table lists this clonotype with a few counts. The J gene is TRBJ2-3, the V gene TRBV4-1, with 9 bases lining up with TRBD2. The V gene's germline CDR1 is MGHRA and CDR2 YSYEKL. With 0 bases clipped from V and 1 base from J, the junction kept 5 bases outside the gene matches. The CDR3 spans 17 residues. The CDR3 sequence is CASSQEWASGGTDTQYF. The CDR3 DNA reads TGCGCCAGCAGCCAAGAATGGGCTAGCGGGGGCACAGATACGCAGTATTTT.

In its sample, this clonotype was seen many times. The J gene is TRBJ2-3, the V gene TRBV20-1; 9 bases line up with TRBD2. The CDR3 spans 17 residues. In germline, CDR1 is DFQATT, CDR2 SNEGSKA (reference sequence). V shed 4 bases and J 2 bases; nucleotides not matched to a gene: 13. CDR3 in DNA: TGCAGTGCTACCCAAGGGGCTAGCGGGGCATTCACAGATACGCAGTATTTT. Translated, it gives CSATQGASGAFTDTQYF.

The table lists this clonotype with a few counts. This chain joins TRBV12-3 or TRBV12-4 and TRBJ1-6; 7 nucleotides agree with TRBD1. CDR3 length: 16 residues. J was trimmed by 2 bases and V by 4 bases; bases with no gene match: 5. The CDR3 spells CASSSAGTAYNSPLHF. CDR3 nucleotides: TGTGCCAGCAGTTCCGCCGGGACAGCCTATAATTCACCCCTCCACTTT.

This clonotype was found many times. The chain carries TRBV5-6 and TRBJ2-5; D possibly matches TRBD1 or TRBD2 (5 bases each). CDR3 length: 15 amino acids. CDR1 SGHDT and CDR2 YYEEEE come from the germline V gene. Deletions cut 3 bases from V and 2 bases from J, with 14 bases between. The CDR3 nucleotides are TGTGCCAGCAGCTGGACCGGGGCAACGCAAGAGACCCAGTACTTC. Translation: CASSWTGATQETQYF.

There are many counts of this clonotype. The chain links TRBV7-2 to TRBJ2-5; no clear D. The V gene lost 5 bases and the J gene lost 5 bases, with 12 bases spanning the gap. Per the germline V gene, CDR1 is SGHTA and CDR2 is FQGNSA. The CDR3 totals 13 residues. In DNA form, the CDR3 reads TGTGCCAGCAGCGGGATGCTGGGGGAGACCCAGTACTTC. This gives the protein CASSGMLGETQYF.

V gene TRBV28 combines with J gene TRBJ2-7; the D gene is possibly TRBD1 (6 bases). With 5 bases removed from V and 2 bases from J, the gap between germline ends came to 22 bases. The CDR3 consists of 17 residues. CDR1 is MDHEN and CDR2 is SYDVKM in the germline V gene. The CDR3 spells CASSPVKVGTFPYEQYV. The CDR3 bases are TGTGCCAGCAGTCCGGTTAAGGTGGGGACATTTCCCTACGAGCAGTACGTC.

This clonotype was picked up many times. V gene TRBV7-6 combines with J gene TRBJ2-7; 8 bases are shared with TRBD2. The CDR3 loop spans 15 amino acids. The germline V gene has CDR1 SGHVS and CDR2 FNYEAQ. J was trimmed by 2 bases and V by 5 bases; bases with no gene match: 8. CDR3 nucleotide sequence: TGTGCCAGCAGCATTGCGGGGGGTGGTCCCTACGAGCAGTACTTC. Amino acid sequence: CASSIAGGGPYEQYF.

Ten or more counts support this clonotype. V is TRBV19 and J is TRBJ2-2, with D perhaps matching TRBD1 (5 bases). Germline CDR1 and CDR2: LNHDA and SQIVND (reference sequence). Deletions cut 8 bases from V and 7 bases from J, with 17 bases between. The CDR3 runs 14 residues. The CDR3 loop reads CASVRDRGGGELFF. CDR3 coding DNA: TGTGCCAGTGTACGCGACAGAGGCGGCGGGGAGCTGTTTTTT.

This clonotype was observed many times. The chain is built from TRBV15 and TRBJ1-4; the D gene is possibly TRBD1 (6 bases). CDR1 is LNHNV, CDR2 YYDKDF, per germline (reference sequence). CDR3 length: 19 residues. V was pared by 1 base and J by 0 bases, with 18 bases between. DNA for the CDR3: TGTGCCACCAGCAGAGTGGGTATCCGGGACACGGCAACTAATGAAAAACTGTTTTTT. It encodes CATSRVGIRDTATNEKLFF.

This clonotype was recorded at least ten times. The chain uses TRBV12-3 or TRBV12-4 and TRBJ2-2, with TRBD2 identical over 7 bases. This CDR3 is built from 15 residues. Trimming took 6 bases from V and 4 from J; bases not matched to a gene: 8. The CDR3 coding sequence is TGTGCCAGCAGCCTCGGAGCGGGGATCACCGGGGAGCTGTTTTTT. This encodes CASSLGAGITGELFF.

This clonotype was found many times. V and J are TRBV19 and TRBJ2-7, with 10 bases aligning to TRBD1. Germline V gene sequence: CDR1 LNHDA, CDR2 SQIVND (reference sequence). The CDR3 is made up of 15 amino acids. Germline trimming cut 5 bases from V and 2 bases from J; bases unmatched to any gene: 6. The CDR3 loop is CASSAGTGDTYEQYF. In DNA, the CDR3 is TGTGCCAGTAGTGCCGGGACAGGGGATACCTACGAGCAGTACTTC.

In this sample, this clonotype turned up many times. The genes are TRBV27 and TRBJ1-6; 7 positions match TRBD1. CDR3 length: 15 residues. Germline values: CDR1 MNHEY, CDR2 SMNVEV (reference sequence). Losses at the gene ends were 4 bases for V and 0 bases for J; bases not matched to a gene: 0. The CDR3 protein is CASSWDSSYNSPLHF. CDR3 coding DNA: TGTGCCAGCAGTTGGGACAGCTCCTATAATTCACCCCTCCACTTT.

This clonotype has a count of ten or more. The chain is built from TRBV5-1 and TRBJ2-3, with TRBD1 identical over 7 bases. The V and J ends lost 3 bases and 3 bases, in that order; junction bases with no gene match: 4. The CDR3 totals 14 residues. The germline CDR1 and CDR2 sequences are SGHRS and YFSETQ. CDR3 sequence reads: CASSWTGPTDTQYF. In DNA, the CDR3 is TGCGCCAGCAGCTGGACAGGTCCTACAGATACGCAGTATTTT.

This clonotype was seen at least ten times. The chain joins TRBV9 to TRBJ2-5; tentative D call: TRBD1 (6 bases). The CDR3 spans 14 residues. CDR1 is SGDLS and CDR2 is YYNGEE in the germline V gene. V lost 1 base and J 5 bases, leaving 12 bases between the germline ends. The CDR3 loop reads CASSVTGLVETQYF. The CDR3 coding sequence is TGTGCCAGCAGCGTAACAGGGCTCGTCGAGACCCAGTACTTC.

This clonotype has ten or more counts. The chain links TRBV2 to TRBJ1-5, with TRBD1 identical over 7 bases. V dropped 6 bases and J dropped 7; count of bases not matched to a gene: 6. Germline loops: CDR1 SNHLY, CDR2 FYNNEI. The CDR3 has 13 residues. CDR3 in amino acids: CASRSTGNQPQHF. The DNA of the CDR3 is TGTGCCAGCAGATCGACAGGGAACCAGCCCCAGCATTTT.

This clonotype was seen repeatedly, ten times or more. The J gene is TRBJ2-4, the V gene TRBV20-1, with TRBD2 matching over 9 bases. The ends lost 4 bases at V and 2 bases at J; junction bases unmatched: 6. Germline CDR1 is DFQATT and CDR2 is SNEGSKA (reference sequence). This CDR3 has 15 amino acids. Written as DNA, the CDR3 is TGCAGTGCTATAGCGGGGGCGTCGTCCAAAAACATTCAGTACTTC. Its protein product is CSAIAGASSKNIQYF.

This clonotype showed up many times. CDR3 nucleotides: TGTGCCTGGAGTCGGGACAGCATTCCAAACATTCAGTACTTC. Amino acid sequence: CAWSRDSIPNIQYF. The chain carries TRBV30 and TRBJ2-4, with 7 bases that match TRBD1. V lost 2 bases and J lost 6; bases outside the gene matches: 7. CDR1 is GTSNPN, CDR2 SVGIG, per germline (reference sequence). The CDR3 sequence is 14 residues long.

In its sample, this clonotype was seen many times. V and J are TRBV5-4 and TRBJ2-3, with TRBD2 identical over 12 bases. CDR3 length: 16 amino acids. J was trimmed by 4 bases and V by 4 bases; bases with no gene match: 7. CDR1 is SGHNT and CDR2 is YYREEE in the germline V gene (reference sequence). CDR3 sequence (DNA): TGTGCCAGCAGCGTGACTAGCGGGGGACCTGCAGATACGCAGTATTTT. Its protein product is CASSVTSGGPADTQYF.

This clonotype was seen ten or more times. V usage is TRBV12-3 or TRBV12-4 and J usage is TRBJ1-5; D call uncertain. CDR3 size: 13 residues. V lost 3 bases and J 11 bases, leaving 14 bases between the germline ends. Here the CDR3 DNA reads TGTGCCAGCAGTTTGGTGGGTTGGGAAGCCCAGCATTTT. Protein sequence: CASSLVGWEAQHF.

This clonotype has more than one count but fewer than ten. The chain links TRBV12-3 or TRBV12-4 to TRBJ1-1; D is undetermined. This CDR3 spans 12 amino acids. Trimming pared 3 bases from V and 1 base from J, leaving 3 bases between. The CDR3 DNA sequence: TGTGCCAGCAGTTTTTGGAACACTGAAGCTTTCTTT. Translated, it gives CASSFWNTEAFF.

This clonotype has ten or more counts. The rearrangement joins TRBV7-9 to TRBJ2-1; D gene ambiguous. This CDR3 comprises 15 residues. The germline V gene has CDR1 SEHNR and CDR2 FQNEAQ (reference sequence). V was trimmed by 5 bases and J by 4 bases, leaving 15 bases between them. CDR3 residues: CASSPKDPTYNEQFF. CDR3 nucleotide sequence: TGTGCCAGCAGCCCCAAGGACCCCACATACAATGAGCAGTTCTTC.

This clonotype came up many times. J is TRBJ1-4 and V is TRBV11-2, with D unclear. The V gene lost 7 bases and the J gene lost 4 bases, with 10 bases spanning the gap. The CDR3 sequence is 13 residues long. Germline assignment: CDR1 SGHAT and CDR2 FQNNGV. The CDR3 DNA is TGTGCCAGCACAAGGCGGATTAATGAAAAACTGTTTTTT. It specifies CASTRRINEKLFF.

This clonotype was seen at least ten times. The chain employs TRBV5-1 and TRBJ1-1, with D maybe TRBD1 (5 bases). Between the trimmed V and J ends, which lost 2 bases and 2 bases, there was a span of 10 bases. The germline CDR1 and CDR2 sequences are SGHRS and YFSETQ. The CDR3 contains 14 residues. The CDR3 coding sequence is TGCGCCAGCAGCTTAGGACACGAAAACACTGAAGCTTTCTTT. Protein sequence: CASSLGHENTEAFF.

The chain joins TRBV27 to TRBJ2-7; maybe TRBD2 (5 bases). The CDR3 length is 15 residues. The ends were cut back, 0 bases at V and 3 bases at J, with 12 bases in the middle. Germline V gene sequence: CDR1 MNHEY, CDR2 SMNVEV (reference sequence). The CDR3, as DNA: TGTGCCAGCAGTTTATCGAGTGGGAGCTACTACGAGCAGTACTTC. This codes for CASSLSSGSYYEQYF.

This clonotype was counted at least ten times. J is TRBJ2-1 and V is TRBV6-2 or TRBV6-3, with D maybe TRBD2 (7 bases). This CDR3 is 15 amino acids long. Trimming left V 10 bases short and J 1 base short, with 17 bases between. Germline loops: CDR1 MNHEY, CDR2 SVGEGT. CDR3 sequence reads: CATRWAGASYNEQFF. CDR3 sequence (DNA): TGTGCCACCAGGTGGGCGGGGGCGTCCTACAATGAGCAGTTCTTC.

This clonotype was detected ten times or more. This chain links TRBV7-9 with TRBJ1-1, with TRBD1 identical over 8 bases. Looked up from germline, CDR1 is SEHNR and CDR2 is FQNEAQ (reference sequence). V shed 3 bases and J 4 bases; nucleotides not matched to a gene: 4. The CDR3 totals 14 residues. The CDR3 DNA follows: TGTGCCAGCAGCTTCACCACAGGGGGCACTGAAGCTTTCTTT. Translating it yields CASSFTTGGTEAFF.

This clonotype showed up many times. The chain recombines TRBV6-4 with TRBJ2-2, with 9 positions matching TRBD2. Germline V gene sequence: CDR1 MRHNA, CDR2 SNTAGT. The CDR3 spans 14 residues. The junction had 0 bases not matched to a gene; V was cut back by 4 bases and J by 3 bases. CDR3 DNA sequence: TGTGCCAGCAGTGCTAGCGGGGACACCGGGGAGCTGTTTTTT. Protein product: CASSASGDTGELFF.

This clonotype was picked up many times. CDR3 protein: CASSLAGDADTQYF. The CDR3 DNA is TGTGCCAGCAGTTTAGCAGGCGATGCAGATACGCAGTATTTT. The gene calls are TRBV12-3 or TRBV12-4 and TRBJ2-3; D gene uncertain. This CDR3 contains 14 residues. Trimming left V 0 bases short and J 4 bases short, with 8 bases between.

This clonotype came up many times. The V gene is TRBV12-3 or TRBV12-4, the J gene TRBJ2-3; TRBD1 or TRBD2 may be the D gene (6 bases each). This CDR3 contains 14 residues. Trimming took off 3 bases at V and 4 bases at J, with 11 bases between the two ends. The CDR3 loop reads CASSFGGLADTQYF. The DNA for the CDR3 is TGTGCCAGCAGTTTCGGGGGCTTGGCAGATACGCAGTATTTT.